This T cell receptor (beta chain) was identified during a study of Ad26.COV2.S vaccination and SARS-CoV-2 variants. Background on the study: Once or twice, 56 days apart, Ad26.COV2.S was delivered intramuscularly. Study results and limitations: Spike-specific TCR breadth was greater after Ad26.COV2.S than placebo.

Of note for this clone: No antigen is known for it.

The data were produced by immunoSEQ multiplex PCR, yet TCRdb's version contains in-frame clones alone and is incomplete. The table shows hundreds of thousands of clones, with roughly 90% occurring only once. The ends lost 2 bases at V and 2 bases at J; junction bases unmatched: 12. The CDR3 contains 16 residues. CDR1 GTSNPN and CDR2 SVGIG come from the germline V gene (reference sequence). Indicated treatment: approximately 18 received Ad26.COV2.S at low or high dose, single or two shots; about 5 received placebo; per-sample allocation not given. Specimens were obtained on day 63 following the first vaccine or placebo injection. Cohort 1b enrolled adults aged 18-55 years in Boston. Participants' vaccine, an Ad26 vector, delivered Wuhan-strain SARS-CoV-2 spike.

This TCR came from a person between 18 and 59 years old who received the Ad26.COV2.S COVID-19 vaccine or a placebo. The V call is TRBV30, the J call TRBJ2-7; 7 bases agree with TRBD2. Sequenced material: peripheral blood, taken in a trial of Ad26.COV2.S vaccine versus placebo. The CDR3 reads CAWSPPSGVSAYEQYF. In DNA form, the CDR3 reads TGTGCCTGGAGTCCCCCCAGCGGGGTTAGCGCCTACGAGCAGTACTTC.